This is a list of T cell receptor beta chains from one sample in a study of blood T cell repertoires in COVID-19. The assay was immunoSEQ multiplex PCR, and TCRdb's table has in-frame clones only and misses some. The sample lists about 90,000 clones, around three quarters seen once, with 10% in the top ten. Sequenced sample: peripheral blood. The receptor source for this set is a woman aged 70-85 years with acute or convalescent COVID-19. The CDR3 runs from the conserved cysteine through the conserved F or W. D genes are given only for firm matches. Not every row has a clone size; where given, it reads once, few, many or a size class.

>TRBD2|TRBJ2-2|TRBV5-4|few|14
TGTGCCATTTCGGCGGGGGGCCTCACCGGGGAGCTGTTTTTT
CAISAGGLTGELFF
>TRBD2|TRBJ2-1|TRBV3-1/TRBV3-2|NA|16
TGTGCCAGCAGCCCTCGGTGGGCGGGGGACCGCAATGAGCAGTTCTTC
CASSPRWAGDRNEQFF
>NA|TRBJ1-3|TRBV7-9|NA|14
TGTGCCAGCAGCCTAGACAATACTGGAAACACCATATATTTT
CASSLDNTGNTIYF
>NA|TRBJ1-3|TRBV3-1/TRBV3-2|few|14
TGTGCCAGCAGCCAAAGAGGACTACCTACCACCATATATTTT
CASSQRGLPTTIYF
>NA|TRBJ2-1|TRBV2|NA|16
TGTGCCAGCAGAACTATCGACCTACCCCCCTACAATGAGCAGTTCTTC
CASRTIDLPPYNEQFF
>TRBD2|TRBJ2-2|TRBV7-8|NA|17
TGTGCCAGCAGACAGACTAGCGGGAGGGCGTGGACCGGGGAGCTGTTTTTT
CASRQTSGRAWTGELFF
>TRBD1|TRBJ1-1|TRBV5-1|NA|16
TGCGCCAGCAGCTTGGGTCTAGGGCAGGGGGTATCTGAAGCTTTCTTT
CASSLGLGQGVSEAFF
>TRBD2|TRBJ2-2|TRBV5-4|few|15
TGTGCCAGCAGCTTGGGTAGCGGGAGGAGCGGGGAGCTGTTTTTT
CASSLGSGRSGELFF
>TRBD1|TRBJ2-3|TRBV5-1|NA|15
TGCGCCAGCAGCATGCCGGGACAGGATTATGCCACGCAGTATTTT
CASSMPGQDYATQYF
>TRBD1|TRBJ1-6|TRBV28|once|16
TGTGCCAGCAGTGAAGTACAGGGGAAAAATAATTCACCCCTCCACTTT
CASSEVQGKNNSPLHF
>NA|TRBJ1-1|TRBV29-1|NA|12
TGCAGCGCCATCGGACAGACCTTTGAAGCTTTCTTT
CSAIGQTFEAFF
>TRBD1|TRBJ1-3|TRBV10-3|NA|15
TGTGCCACCAGACAGGGGATCTTTACTGGAAACACCATATATTTT
CATRQGIFTGNTIYF
>TRBD2|TRBJ2-7|TRBV6-2/TRBV6-3|NA|12
TGTGCCAGCAGCAGACTAGCGAGGGAGCAGTACTTC
CASSRLAREQYF
>NA|TRBJ2-6|TRBV6-5|NA|15
TGTGCCAGCAGCGAGCGGAGATCTGGGGCCAACGTCCTGACTTTC
CASSERRSGANVLTF